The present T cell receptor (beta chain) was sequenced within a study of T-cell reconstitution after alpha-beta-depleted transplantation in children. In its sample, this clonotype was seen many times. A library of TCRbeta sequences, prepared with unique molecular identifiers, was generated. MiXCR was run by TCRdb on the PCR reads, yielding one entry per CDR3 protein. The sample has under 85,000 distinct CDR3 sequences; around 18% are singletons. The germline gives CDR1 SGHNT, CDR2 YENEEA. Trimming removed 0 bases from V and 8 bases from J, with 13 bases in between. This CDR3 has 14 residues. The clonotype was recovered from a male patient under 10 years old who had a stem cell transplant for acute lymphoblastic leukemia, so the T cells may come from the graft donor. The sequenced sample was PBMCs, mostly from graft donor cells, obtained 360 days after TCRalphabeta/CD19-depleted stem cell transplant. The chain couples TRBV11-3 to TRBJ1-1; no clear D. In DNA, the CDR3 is TGTGCCAGCAGCTTAGAGTCGGTAGCAGCGGAAGCTTTCTTT. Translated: CASSLESVAAEAFF.